Sequencing of this T cell receptor (beta chain) was carried out in a study of cytomegalovirus exposure and HLA in healthy donors (TCRdb year 2017). Some background on the complete study: A later analysis indicated that the roughly 120 validation repertoires were generated on the platform also employed for the 720 or so repertoires of the first cohort. The study was designed to test whether signatures of past pathogen exposure could be identified by cataloging public T cell receptors. In addition to the first cohort of 666 subjects, a separate validation cohort of over 90 different subjects was used. High-throughput TCR immunosequencing, statistical association of individual TCRs with disease status, and machine learning were combined to predict cytomegalovirus infection status.

What the work shows at the level of the full study, not this receptor alone: A few of the identified cytomegalovirus-associated TCR beta chains were confirmed in vitro to be specific for cytomegalovirus antigens. Most TCR sequences were observed very rarely across donors, whereas some public TCRs were present in many individuals. In the study, approximately 160 TCR beta chains were listed as associated with cytomegalovirus. Cytomegalovirus status was reported to be diagnosed by the classifier with high specificity and sensitivity in both the original and validation cohorts. Subsequent analysis determined that TCRs grouped into clusters in the first cohort also showed a tendency toward co-occurrence across the 130 or so validation repertoires, and approximately 94% of cluster scores exceeded 0. The authors suggested that the approach could potentially be generalized to other disease states and immunological phenotypes. A later analysis lacked HLA typing for the validation cohort, so it scored co-occurrence in that cohort across all 120 or so repertoires.

The donors belonged to the validation cohort of 90 to 150 subjects, which was separate from the roughly 670-subject first cohort. As regards this clone: Which antigen it targets is not known. Per-base qualities were not stored, and no clone one base away is much larger.

The library was made by the immunoSEQ multiplex PCR assay. On the authors' methods: A statistical classification framework was built to diagnose cytomegalovirus status from the catalog of TCR beta chain sequences. TCRdb limited this immuneACCESS table to in-frame rearrangements with V and J called. A share of clones is missing; checked studies link under half to unresolved V genes, and the rest is unexplained. V, J and clone size derive from that table, while D and trimming were established from the DNA sequence. The sample contains roughly 130,000 clones, more than 70% of them found a single time. The ten top clones hold about 1.4% of the sample. V is reduced by 4 bases and J by 8 bases, leaving a spacing of 16 bases between them. The germline V gene gives CDR1 as SGDLS and CDR2 as YYNGEE. From the cysteine up to the phenylalanine, the CDR3 has a length of 14 residues. CDR3 DNA only is kept here, 42 bases in frame from base 1.

This sequence uses TRBV9 and TRBJ2-1; TRBD2 might be the D gene, on 5 matching bases. Source material: PBMCs. The TCR sequence derives from a man aged 25-40 years in good health and CMV-seronegative. The CDR3 protein sequence reads: CASSLGWELDEQFF. The nucleotide sequence reads as follows: TGTGCCAGCAGCCTCGGGTGGGAGTTGGATGAGCAGTTCTTC.